This T cell receptor (beta chain) was sequenced in a study of shared clonotypes between healthy human individuals. Findings and limits, study-wide: Sharing of clonotypes among donors was expected to vary with sequencing depth.

The assay was immunoSEQ multiplex PCR, and TCRdb's table has in-frame clones only and misses some. The table includes over a million clones, about 77% detected once. The length of the CDR3 is 16 residues. Trimming took off 0 bases at V and 2 bases at J, with 12 bases between the two ends. CDR1 is SGHNT, CDR2 YYREEE, per germline (reference sequence). A note on this clone: The antigen remains undetermined.

The sequenced sample was memory CD4+ T cells sorted from blood. The subset was: CD45RA-negative fraction. This receptor was obtained from a man aged 18-30 years in good health. This rearrangement joins TRBV5-4 to TRBJ1-3; tentatively, D is TRBD1 (5 bases). The CDR3 bases are TGTGCCAGCAGCTTGGGGTCTTCAGGGCCTGGAAACACCATATATTTT. It is translated as CASSLGSSGPGNTIYF.